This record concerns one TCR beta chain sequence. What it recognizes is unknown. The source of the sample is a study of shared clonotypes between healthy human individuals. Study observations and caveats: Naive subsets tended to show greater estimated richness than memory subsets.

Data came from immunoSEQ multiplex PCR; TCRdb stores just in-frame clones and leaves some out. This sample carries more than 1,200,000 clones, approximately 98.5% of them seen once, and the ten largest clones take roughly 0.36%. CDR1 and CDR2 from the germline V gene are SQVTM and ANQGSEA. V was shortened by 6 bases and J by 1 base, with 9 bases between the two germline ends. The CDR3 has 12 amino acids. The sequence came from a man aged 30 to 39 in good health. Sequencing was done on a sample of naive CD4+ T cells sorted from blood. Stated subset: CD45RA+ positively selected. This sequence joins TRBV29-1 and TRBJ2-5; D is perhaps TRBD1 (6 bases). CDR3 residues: CSVNRAQETQYF. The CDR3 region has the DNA TGCAGCGTAAACAGGGCCCAAGAGACCCAGTACTTC.